This T cell receptor (beta chain) was identified during a study of cytomegalovirus exposure and HLA in healthy donors. Overall study results and limits: Sequencing likely generated an artifact that appeared as a cluster of highly shared sequence variants. Most TCR beta V segments were productive about 90% or about 30% of the time in an earlier analysis.

Turning to this clone: The antigen is not known.

CDR3 length equals 17 residues. Germline CDR1 is WSHSY and CDR2 is SAAADI. V lost 0 bases, J lost 4 bases, and 17 bases lay in between. PCR used 60 Vbeta primers and 13 Jbeta primers. Assay used: immunoSEQ multiplex PCR; TCRdb lists only in-frame clones, some missing. This sample carries about 110,000 clones, around 76% of them seen once, and the ten largest clones take more than 8%. The chain combines TRBV10-2 with TRBJ2-3, with TRBD2 as a possible D gene (5 bases). The TCR sequence derives from a man aged 40-49 years in good health and CMV-seropositive. The source material was PBMCs. The CDR3 DNA follows: TGCGCCAGCAGTGAGTCGACGGGGTTCCGTAGGGCAGATACGCAGTATTTT. This sequence encodes CASSESTGFRRADTQYF.